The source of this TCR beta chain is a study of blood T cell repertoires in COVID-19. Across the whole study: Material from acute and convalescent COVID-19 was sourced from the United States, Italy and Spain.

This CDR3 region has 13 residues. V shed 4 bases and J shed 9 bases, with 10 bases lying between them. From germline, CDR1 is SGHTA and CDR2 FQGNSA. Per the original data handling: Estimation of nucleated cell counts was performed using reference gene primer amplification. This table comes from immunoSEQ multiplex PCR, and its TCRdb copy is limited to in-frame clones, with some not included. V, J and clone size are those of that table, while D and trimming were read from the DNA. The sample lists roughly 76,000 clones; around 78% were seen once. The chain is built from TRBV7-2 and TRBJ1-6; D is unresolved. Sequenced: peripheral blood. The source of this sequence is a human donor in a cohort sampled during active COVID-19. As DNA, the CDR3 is TGTGCCAGCAGCTCGGAGTTTGTTTCACCCCTCCACTTT. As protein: CASSSEFVSPLHF.